What follows are 19 T cell receptor beta chains derived from one specimen sequenced in a study of technical replicates of blood from a handful of donors (dated by TCRdb to 2017 to 2019). Library prep was done by the immunoSEQ multiplex PCR assay. Held by TCRdb, this immuneACCESS table contains in-frame sequences only and omits some clones. Under half of the omission traces to an unresolved V gene where checked; the cause of the rest is unknown. This sample gives roughly 85,000 clones in total; approximately 95% of them show up just once. 0.2% to 0.3% of the sample is held by the ten biggest clonotypes. Material: T cells isolated from PBMCs. These receptors were obtained from a human donor in good health.

In this sample, this clone turned up once. The genes are TRBV28 and TRBJ2-7, with TRBD1 as a possible D gene (6 bases). The CDR3 extends over 16 amino acids. V lost 2 bases and J 1 base, leaving 15 bases between the germline ends. CDR1 is MDHEN, CDR2 SYDVKM, per germline. The CDR3 region is CASSLTGQRGSYEQYF. Written as DNA, the CDR3 is TGTGCCAGCAGTTTAACGGGGCAGAGGGGGTCCTACGAGCAGTACTTC.

This chain links TRBV6-5 with TRBJ2-5; tentatively, D is TRBD1 (6 bases). Looked up from germline, CDR1 is MNHEY and CDR2 is SVGAGI. V lost 5 bases and J lost 2, with 15 bases in between. The CDR3 has 15 residues. The CDR3 loop reads CASSQDSPGQETQYF. The CDR3 DNA reads as TGTGCCAGCAGTCAGGACAGCCCAGGACAAGAGACCCAGTACTTC.

This clone has only one observation. This chain connects TRBV9 to TRBJ1-1; D is ambiguous. Trimming removed 2 bases at V and 1 base at J, with 6 bases between. The CDR3 sequence is 13 residues long. CDR1 is SGDLS and CDR2 is YYNGEE in the germline V gene. The chain's CDR3 is CASSVAQNTEAFF. CDR3 coding DNA: TGTGCCAGCAGCGTGGCCCAGAACACTGAAGCTTTCTTT.

V is TRBV27 and J is TRBJ2-5, with 8 bases identical to TRBD1. CDR3 length: 16 amino acids. CDR1 and CDR2 from the germline V gene are MNHEY and SMNVEV (reference sequence). With V trimmed by 2 bases and J by 5 bases, 10 bases remained unmatched. CDR3 residues: CASSLRRTGFGETQYF. DNA of the CDR3: TGTGCCAGCAGTTTACGACGGACAGGGTTCGGGGAGACCCAGTACTTC.

This rearrangement joins TRBV27 to TRBJ2-7; maybe TRBD2 (5 bases). The CDR3 consists of 14 residues. V lost 5 bases, J lost 1 base, and 12 bases lay in between. The germline V gene encodes CDR1 MNHEY and CDR2 SMNVEV (reference sequence). The CDR3 sequence: CASSASWESYEQYF. CDR3 in DNA: TGTGCCAGCAGTGCCAGCTGGGAGTCCTACGAGCAGTACTTC.

V and J are TRBV19 and TRBJ2-5; 7 bases map to TRBD2. Germline V gene data show CDR1 as LNHDA and CDR2 as SQIVND (reference sequence). Trimming at V came to 5 bases and at J to 0 bases, leaving 9 bases not matched to a gene. The CDR3 sequence is 16 residues long. Here the CDR3 reads CASSSRLAFDQETQYF. The DNA of the CDR3 is TGTGCCAGTAGTTCCCGACTAGCTTTTGACCAAGAGACCCAGTACTTC.

V usage is TRBV14 and J usage is TRBJ2-2, with a weak D call TRBD1 (5 bases). The length of the CDR3 is 15 residues. Trimming stripped 0 bases from V and 3 bases from J, with 8 bases between. Germline CDR1 reads SGHDN; CDR2 reads FVKESK. The CDR3 loop reads CASSQDRVYTGELFF. CDR3 sequence (DNA): TGTGCCAGCAGCCAAGACAGGGTTTACACCGGGGAGCTGTTTTTT.

This clone has a single count. V usage is TRBV2 and J usage is TRBJ2-2; TRBD1 agrees at 10 bases. The CDR3 sequence is 15 residues long. From germline, CDR1 is SNHLY and CDR2 FYNNEI. V was clipped by 7 bases and J by 1 base; unmatched bases: 3. In DNA, the CDR3 is TGTGCCAGCATCGGACAGGGGGGGAACACCGGGGAGCTGTTTTTT. Its protein product is CASIGQGGNTGELFF.

The genes are TRBV4-2 and TRBJ1-2; maybe TRBD1 (6 bases). The CDR3 covers 17 residues. V was trimmed by 0 bases and J by 0 bases, leaving 14 bases between them. In germline, CDR1 is LGHNA, CDR2 YNFKEQ. The CDR3 loop reads CASSQELIGGANYGYTF. DNA of the CDR3: TGTGCCAGCAGCCAAGAACTTATAGGGGGGGCTAACTATGGCTACACCTTC.

This sequence joins TRBV30 and TRBJ2-1, with TRBD2 as a possible D gene (6 bases). CDR3 length equals 16 residues. The V gene lost 5 bases and the J gene lost 2 bases, with 19 bases spanning the gap. The germline gives CDR1 GTSNPN, CDR2 SVGIG (reference sequence). CDR3 bases: TGTGCCTGGGGGGGGTTTTGGGGCGGCACCTACAATGAGCAGTTCTTC. This gives the protein CAWGGFWGGTYNEQFF.

The chain combines TRBV6-6 with TRBJ2-7; TRBD1 aligns across 8 bases. The V gene end was trimmed by 4 bases and the J gene end by 0 bases; junction bases not matched to a gene: 5. Germline V gene lookup returns CDR1 MNHNY and CDR2 SVGAGI (reference sequence). This CDR3 region has 15 residues. The CDR3 here is CASSLLGTGSYEQYF. As DNA, the CDR3 is TGTGCCAGCAGTTTACTCGGGACAGGCTCCTACGAGCAGTACTTC.

The chain couples TRBV19 to TRBJ1-5; 9 positions match TRBD1. Trimming at V came to 5 bases and at J to 2 bases, leaving 7 bases not matched to a gene. CDR1 is LNHDA, CDR2 SQIVND, per germline (reference sequence). This CDR3 region has 16 residues. As DNA, the CDR3 is TGTGCCAGTAGTGGATGGACAGGGGAGCGCAATCAGCCCCAGCATTTT. This translates into CASSGWTGERNQPQHF.

The chain is built from TRBV5-4 and TRBJ1-5, with D possibly TRBD1 on 6 matching bases. The CDR3 is 14 residues long. Per germline, CDR1 SGHNT and CDR2 YYREEE (reference sequence). Trimming cost V 1 base and J 4 bases, with 9 bases left between them. The chain's CDR3 is CASSLWQGNQPQHF. CDR3 DNA: TGTGCCAGCAGCTTGTGGCAGGGGAATCAGCCCCAGCATTTT.

The chain couples TRBV18 to TRBJ2-2, with TRBD1 matching 9 bases. The length of the CDR3 is 18 residues. The germline gives CDR1 KGHSH, CDR2 LQKENI. The J segment lost 5 bases and the V segment lost 2 bases, leaving 12 bases of the junction unmatched. The CDR3, as DNA: TGTGCCAGCTCACCAATGGCGGGACAGGGAAAGTGGACCGGGGAGCTGTTTTTT. Protein sequence: CASSPMAGQGKWTGELFF.

This sequence joins TRBV30 and TRBJ2-2, with D possibly TRBD1 on 6 matching bases. The CDR3 consists of 15 residues. V was pared by 1 base and J by 4 bases, with 13 bases between. Looked up from germline, CDR1 is GTSNPN and CDR2 is SVGIG (reference sequence). CDR3 DNA: TGTGCCTGGAGTGGGTATAGGGGGACCACCGGGGAGCTGTTTTTT. Translating it yields CAWSGYRGTTGELFF.

The chain couples TRBV4-1 to TRBJ2-3; 11 bases agree with TRBD2. Germline V gene sequence: CDR1 MGHRA, CDR2 YSYEKL. The V segment lost 1 base and the J segment 1 base; nucleotides outside the gene matches: 7. The CDR3 length is 18 residues. The CDR3, as DNA: TGCGCCAGCAGCCAAGTTACTAGCGGGAGAGGTCGCACAGATACGCAGTATTTT. This codes for CASSQVTSGRGRTDTQYF.

This clone came up once. The V call is TRBV5-6, the J call TRBJ1-4; 11 nucleotides align to TRBD1. CDR1 is SGHDT and CDR2 is YYEEEE in the germline V gene. The CDR3 extends over 15 amino acids. V gave up 4 bases and J gave up 6 bases; unmatched junction bases: 5. CDR3 DNA sequence: TGTGCCAGCAGCCCGAGGGGACAGGGGGATGAAAAACTGTTTTTT. As protein: CASSPRGQGDEKLFF.

The genes are TRBV7-8 and TRBJ2-3, with 7 bases that match TRBD2. There are 15 residues in the CDR3. V was pared by 1 base and J by 6 bases, with 7 bases of the junction left unmatched. Germline assignment: CDR1 SGHVS and CDR2 FQNEAQ. As DNA, the CDR3 is TGTGCCAGCAGCTTAGGAGGGAGGGTAAGGGATACGCAGTATTTT. Translated, it gives CASSLGGRVRDTQYF.

V usage is TRBV6-5 and J usage is TRBJ2-1; TRBD2 might be the D (6 bases). In germline, CDR1 is MNHEY, CDR2 SVGAGI. This CDR3 comprises 15 residues. The V and J ends lost 6 bases and 3 bases respectively, with 15 bases between them. The CDR3 nucleotides read TGTGCCAGCAGCCCCTCGGAGGGGCGCTACAATGAGCAGTTCTTC. Translating it yields CASSPSEGRYNEQFF.